This is a list of T cell receptor beta chains from one sample in a study of technical replicates of blood from several donors. Produced via immunoSEQ multiplex PCR; TCRdb's table is partial and in-frame only. The sample lists approximately 97,000 clones, approximately 95% seen once, with about 0.35% in the top ten. Material for sequencing was T cells isolated from PBMCs. The receptors derive from a human donor in good health. CDR3s include the opening cysteine and the closing phenylalanine or tryptophan. The D gene is left open where the match is weak. Size is stated for part of the rows, as once, few or many counts, or as a class when the clone is expanded.

v_call	j_call	clone_size	d_call	cdr3_nt	cdr3_aa
TRBV5-4	TRBJ2-7	.	TRBD1	TGTGCCAGCAGCGGGACAGGGTTCTACGAGCAGTACTTC	CASSGTGFYEQYF
TRBV7-9	TRBJ2-5	.	TRBD1	TGTGCCAGCAGCACAGCAGGGACAGGGGTGGCAGAGACCCAGTACTTC	CASSTAGTGVAETQYF
TRBV28	TRBJ2-3	once	.	TGTGCCAGCAGCTCTCTCATGATTAGCGGAAGCACAGATACGCAGTATTTT	CASSSLMISGSTDTQYF
TRBV5-6	TRBJ1-2	.	TRBD1	TGTGCCAGCAGCTTGGAAAGGGGGCTGGGCTATGGCTACACCTTC	CASSLERGLGYGYTF
TRBV19	TRBJ1-2	once	.	TGTGCCAGTAGTATAGATTGGGAGAATGGCTACACCTTC	CASSIDWENGYTF
TRBV10-2	TRBJ1-5	.	.	TGCGCCAGCAGTGAGGGGCAAGGCTATAGCAATCAGCCCCAGCATTTT	CASSEGQGYSNQPQHF
TRBV5-5	TRBJ2-3	.	.	TGTGCCAGCAGTTTAGGGAAAAGCGGTACAGATACGCAGTATTTT	CASSLGKSGTDTQYF
TRBV27	TRBJ1-5	.	.	TGTGCCAGCAGTTTAAGTGCACACAATCAGCCCCAGCATTTT	CASSLSAHNQPQHF
TRBV7-9	TRBJ1-1	.	.	TGTGCCAGCAGTAGGATTGGGAGGGAAGCTTTCTTT	CASSRIGREAFF
TRBV30	TRBJ2-2	.	TRBD2	TGTGCCTGGAGACTAGCGGGAGCGATCACCGGGGAGCTGTTTTTT	CAWRLAGAITGELFF
TRBV7-2	TRBJ1-2	.	TRBD1	TGTGCCAGCAGCTTCGGACAGGGCTTCGGGAGAAACTATGGCTACACCTTC	CASSFGQGFGRNYGYTF
TRBV30	TRBJ2-7	.	TRBD2	TGTGCCTGGAGGGGAGAGACTAGCGGGAGTGGATACGAGCAGTACTTC	CAWRGETSGSGYEQYF
TRBV9	TRBJ2-1	.	.	TGTGCCAGCAGCTCAAGTACAGGGTTCCTTTACAATGAGCAGTTCTTC	CASSSSTGFLYNEQFF
TRBV19	TRBJ2-1	.	.	TGTGCCAGTAGTATCCGCCAGTACTCCTACAATGAGCAGTTCTTC	CASSIRQYSYNEQFF
TRBV6-1	TRBJ1-1	.	TRBD1	TGTGCCAGCAGTGGTTCCAGGGGGATTGAAGCTTTCTTT	CASSGSRGIEAFF
TRBV5-1	TRBJ1-1	.	.	TGCGCCAGCAGCCGCAGGCGCGGGGCCTATGAAGCTTTCTTT	CASSRRRGAYEAFF
TRBV10-2	TRBJ1-5	.	.	TGCGCCAGCAGTGATAGGGGCTTGGGCAATCAGCCCCAGCATTTT	CASSDRGLGNQPQHF
TRBV7-3	TRBJ2-1	.	TRBD1	TGTGCCAGCAGCTTCGGGACAGGGACGACAAATGAGCAGTTCTTC	CASSFGTGTTNEQFF
TRBV9	TRBJ1-2	.	TRBD1	TGTGCCAGCAGCGCAAACCGACAGGGGCCATATGGCTACACCTTC	CASSANRQGPYGYTF
TRBV6-5	TRBJ1-1	.	.	TGTGCCAGCAGTTTAAGCAGGGGCACTGAAGCTTTCTTT	CASSLSRGTEAFF
TRBV4-1	TRBJ2-3	.	TRBD1	TGCGCCAGCAGCCGCGTTCCGGGACAGGGGACAGATACGCAGTATTTT	CASSRVPGQGTDTQYF
TRBV6-6	TRBJ2-1	.	TRBD2	TGTGCCAGCAGTCGAGCGGGAGATCATGAGCAGTTCTTC	CASSRAGDHEQFF
TRBV19	TRBJ2-1	.	.	TGTGCCAGTAGTATAGAGGTTAGCTCCTACAATGAGCAGTTCTTC	CASSIEVSSYNEQFF
TRBV4-2	TRBJ2-7	few	.	TGTGCCAGCAGCCAAGAGTACCCCGAGCGGGTATACGAGCAGTACTTC	CASSQEYPERVYEQYF
TRBV27	TRBJ2-6	.	.	TGTGCCAGCAGTTTACAGGGGAGCTCTGGGGCCAACGTCCTGACTTTC	CASSLQGSSGANVLTF
TRBV7-3	TRBJ1-2	.	.	TGTGCCAGCAGCCCGGGGTGGGGAGGGAACTATGGCTACACCTTC	CASSPGWGGNYGYTF
TRBV7-2	TRBJ2-7	.	TRBD2	TGTGCCAGCAGCGGAGCTAGCGGGAGGTCATCCGAGCAGTACTTC	CASSGASGRSSEQYF
TRBV7-2	TRBJ2-1	.	TRBD2	TGTGCCAGCAGCCTGGGACTAGCGGGACCTCTGTTCTTC	CASSLGLAGPLFF
TRBV29-1	TRBJ2-7	.	TRBD1	TGCAGCGTTGCGACAGGGGGCGCAGGGGAGCAGTACTTC	CSVATGGAGEQYF
TRBV7-6	TRBJ1-5	.	.	TGTGCCAGCAGCTTAGCAACGGGAAATCAGCCCCAGCATTTT	CASSLATGNQPQHF